The 6 T cell receptor beta chains listed next were all sequenced from one sample in a study of monozygotic twins with inflammatory bowel disease. TCRdb re-called the 5' RACE reads and shows each CDR3 protein once, DNA omitted. This sample's clone table lists approximately 150,000 distinct CDR3 sequences. The sample taken for sequencing was blood. The receptors were gathered from a human donor with ulcerative colitis or Crohn's disease, or a healthy co-twin of an affected twin (not recorded which).

The V and J genes are TRBV5-1 and TRBJ2-1; the TCRdb call, TRBD1, lacks DNA for checking. The germline V gene encodes CDR1 SGHRS and CDR2 YFSETQ. This CDR3 region has 15 residues. The CDR3 is CASSLTGTGGNEQFF.

The gene calls are TRBV20-1 and TRBJ1-2; TCRdb gives TRBD1 as the D gene, but with no DNA this cannot be confirmed. CDR3 length equals 12 residues. The germline gives CDR1 DFQATT, CDR2 SNEGSKA (reference sequence). The CDR3 here is CSAMDNLGGYTF.

This chain links TRBV12-5 with TRBJ1-1. The germline gives CDR1 LGHNT, CDR2 FRNRAP. The CDR3 length is 16 residues. The CDR3 sequence: CASGLVLGRRSSGAFF.

The genes are TRBV7-2 and TRBJ2-7; TCRdb's D gene call, TRBD2, goes unchecked for lack of DNA. The CDR3 runs 15 residues. Germline loops: CDR1 SGHTA, CDR2 FQGNSA. This CDR3 reads CASSLVSGRDAEQYF.

This chain joins TRBV12-3 or TRBV12-4 and TRBJ2-2; as DNA is missing, the TRBD1 call by TCRdb cannot be tested. CDR3 length equals 15 residues. Here the CDR3 reads CASTIDTGLGGELFF.

The chain couples TRBV29-1 to TRBJ2-1; TCRdb designates TRBD2, a call that cannot be tested without DNA. This CDR3 contains 16 residues. Germline CDR1 is SQVTM and CDR2 is ANQGSEA. CDR3 residues: CSVPRLKAGQYNEQFF.